This passage covers 27 T cell receptor beta chains from one sample sequenced in a study of long-term antiretroviral therapy in people with HIV. Sequencing relied on immunoSEQ assay v3.0, run at survey level. Profiled with immunoSEQ multiplex PCR; TCRdb holds only in-frame clones, not every one. Found here are about 20,000 clones, 80% to 95% of them singletons; the top ten hold around 7%. Sequencing used unsorted PBMCs, obtained 4.4 years after starting antiretroviral therapy. These receptors all stem from a woman between 50 and 59 years old with HIV.

The chain links TRBV6-1 to TRBJ2-2; D not certain. V was trimmed by 6 bases and J by 6 bases, leaving 14 bases between them. Per germline, CDR1 MNHNS and CDR2 SASEGT. This CDR3 contains 14 residues. CDR3 DNA sequence: TGTGCCAGCAGCATCCCGTCTGACTCCGGGGAGCTGTTTTTT. It yields the protein CASSIPSDSGELFF.

The chain joins TRBV7-9 to TRBJ2-7; the D is unclear. Germline V gene data show CDR1 as SEHNR and CDR2 as FQNEAQ (reference sequence). Trimming took off 3 bases at V and 1 base at J, with 1 base between the two ends. This CDR3 is 11 amino acids long. The CDR3 sequence is CASSLSYEQYF. The CDR3 DNA sequence: TGTGCCAGCAGCTTGTCCTACGAGCAGTACTTC.

The J gene is TRBJ1-3, the V gene TRBV5-1, with unresolved D. Germline CDR1 reads SGHRS; CDR2 reads YFSETQ. The germline V and J ends were trimmed by 3 bases and 0 bases, with 10 bases remaining between them. CDR3 length equals 15 residues. The CDR3 spells CASSSGRSSGNTIYF. The CDR3, as DNA: TGCGCCAGCAGCTCCGGACGGAGCTCTGGAAACACCATATATTTT.

This rearrangement joins TRBV6-5 to TRBJ1-3; maybe TRBD1 (5 bases). The length of the CDR3 is 15 residues. In germline, CDR1 is MNHEY, CDR2 SVGAGI. V lost 0 bases to trimming and J lost 2 bases, with 8 bases between them. The CDR3 sequence: CASSYSGGTGNTIYF. The CDR3 nucleotides are TGTGCCAGCAGTTACTCGGGGGGGACTGGAAACACCATATATTTT.

V is TRBV15 and J is TRBJ2-3; possibly TRBD2 for D (6 bases). This CDR3 contains 16 residues. V dropped 3 bases and J dropped 0 bases, with 13 bases sitting between them. Germline CDR1 reads LNHNV; CDR2 reads YYDKDF (reference sequence). The CDR3 sequence is CATSRGLYGSTDTQYF. CDR3 DNA sequence: TGTGCCACCAGCAGGGGACTCTACGGTAGCACAGATACGCAGTATTTT.

The CDR3 DNA is TGTGCCAGCTCACCCTCGGGGGTCGACGAGCAGTACTTC. It codes for CASSPSGVDEQYF. V gene TRBV18 combines with J gene TRBJ2-7; perhaps TRBD2 as D (6 bases). Germline assignment: CDR1 KGHSH and CDR2 LQKENI. V lost 3 bases and J 5 bases, leaving 11 bases between the germline ends. This CDR3 spans 13 amino acids.

The CDR3: CASSPSYGANVLTF. CDR3 sequence (DNA): TGTGCCAGCAGCCCCTCGTACGGGGCCAACGTCCTGACTTTC. The V gene is TRBV7-3, the J gene TRBJ2-6; no clear D gene. Per the germline V gene, CDR1 is SGHTA and CDR2 is FQGTGA. V lost 5 bases, J lost 4 bases, and 9 bases lay in between. The CDR3 spans 14 residues.

This chain connects TRBV7-9 to TRBJ2-5; 10 positions match TRBD2. This CDR3 region has 16 residues. Per the germline V gene, CDR1 is SEHNR and CDR2 is FQNEAQ (reference sequence). With 1 base clipped from V and 7 bases from J, the junction kept 9 bases outside the gene matches. This CDR3 reads CASSLVPLAGDRTQYF. In DNA form, the CDR3 reads TGTGCCAGCAGCTTAGTCCCCCTAGCGGGGGATCGGACCCAGTACTTC. Full variable domain (remainder filled in from reference TRBV7-9 and TRBJ2-5): DTGVSQNPRHKITKRGQNVTFRCDPISEHNRLYWYRQTLGQGPEFLTYFQNEAQLEKSRLLSDRFSAERPKGSFSTLEIQRTEQGDSAMYLCASSLVPLAGDRTQYFGPGTRLLVL.

This clone was detected once. The V and J genes are TRBV5-6 and TRBJ2-1, with 16 bases matching TRBD2. The J segment lost 9 bases and the V segment lost 2 bases, leaving 2 bases of the junction unmatched. Germline lookup yields CDR1 SGHDT and CDR2 YYEEEE. The CDR3 is made up of 15 amino acids. DNA for the CDR3: TGTGCCAGCAGCTTCGGGACTAGCGGGGGGGGTGAGCAGTTCTTC. Translation gives CASSFGTSGGGEQFF.

This chain connects TRBV5-1 to TRBJ2-5; TRBD2 matches at 9 bases. The CDR3 extends over 15 amino acids. In germline, CDR1 is SGHRS, CDR2 YFSETQ. Germline trimming cut 0 bases from V and 5 bases from J; bases unmatched to any gene: 5. CDR3 DNA sequence: TGCGCCAGCAGCTTGGTGGGACTAGCTGTCGAGACCCAGTACTTC. Its translation: CASSLVGLAVETQYF.

The chain is built from TRBV2 and TRBJ1-3; D remains ambiguous. Trimming took 6 bases from V and 0 from J, leaving 12 bases between them. The CDR3 contains 15 residues. CDR1 SNHLY and CDR2 FYNNEI come from the germline V gene. CDR3 bases: TGTGCCAGCAGCTTGACTGATTTCTCTGGAAACACCATATATTTT. Its translation is CASSLTDFSGNTIYF.

The rearrangement uses TRBV5-1 and TRBJ2-3; a possible D gene is TRBD1 (6 bases). CDR3 length: 13 amino acids. V was clipped by 4 bases and J by 3 bases, with 9 bases between them. Germline V gene lookup returns CDR1 SGHRS and CDR2 YFSETQ. The CDR3, as DNA: TGCGCCAGCAGCCAGGGGCGGACAGATACGCAGTATTTT. Encoded protein: CASSQGRTDTQYF.

The chain has TRBV4-1 and TRBJ1-4; D is unclear. V lost 4 bases and J lost 3, with 18 bases in between. The CDR3 covers 17 residues. Germline loops: CDR1 MGHRA, CDR2 YSYEKL. The CDR3 DNA is TGCGCCAGCAGCCCTACGGCAAACCGGGCCGCTAATGAAAAACTGTTTTTT. Its translation is CASSPTANRAANEKLFF.

The rearrangement uses TRBV2 and TRBJ1-2; a possible D gene is TRBD1 (6 bases). The germline V gene encodes CDR1 SNHLY and CDR2 FYNNEI. The V end was cut by 4 bases, the J end by 7 bases, with 13 bases between. The CDR3 is 13 amino acids. The CDR3 loop is CASSVRGSRGYTF. CDR3 nucleotide sequence: TGTGCCAGCAGTGTCAGGGGTAGTCGTGGCTACACCTTC.

J is TRBJ1-1 and V is TRBV15; 10 nucleotides agree with TRBD1. This CDR3 contains 15 residues. J was trimmed by 3 bases and V by 3 bases; bases with no gene match: 4. CDR1 is LNHNV and CDR2 is YYDKDF in the germline V gene (reference sequence). The CDR3 loop reads CATSSPGTGDTEAFF. CDR3 nucleotides: TGTGCCACCAGCAGCCCCGGGACAGGGGACACTGAAGCTTTCTTT.

The chain has TRBV30 and TRBJ2-6; perhaps TRBD2 as D (5 bases). Trimming pared 4 bases from V and 4 bases from J, leaving 20 bases between. Germline V CDR1 and CDR2: GTSNPN, SVGIG (reference sequence). CDR3 length: 17 amino acids. The CDR3 DNA is TGTGCCTGGATGTCCGAGTTTGTCAGAGGGGGGGCCAACGTCCTGACTTTC. Its protein is CAWMSEFVRGGANVLTF. The whole variable domain, remainder taken from reference TRBV30 and TRBJ2-6, is SQTIHQWPATLVQPVGSPLSLECTVEGTSNPNLYWYRQAAGRGLQLLFYSVGIGQISSEVPQNLSASRPQDRQFILSSKKLLLSDSGFYLCAWMSEFVRGGANVLTFGAGSRLTVL.

This sequence joins TRBV10-3 and TRBJ1-1, with D possibly being TRBD1 (5 bases). V lost 3 bases, J lost 3 bases, and 17 bases lay in between. The germline V gene encodes CDR1 ENHRY and CDR2 SYGVKD. The length of the CDR3 is 16 residues. The CDR3 DNA reads as TGTGCCATCAGTGAAACCAGACAGAGCTTTTACACTGAAGCTTTCTTT. Residues: CAISETRQSFYTEAFF.

This sequence joins TRBV7-9 and TRBJ2-5, with TRBD1 matching 7 bases. V shed 5 bases, J shed 5 bases, and the junction held 8 bases outside the gene matches. Germline-derived CDR1 and CDR2 are SEHNR and FQNEAQ (reference sequence). The CDR3 runs to 14 residues. Here the CDR3 reads CASSPPDRRETQYF. The CDR3 nucleotides read TGTGCCAGCAGCCCCCCGGACAGGAGGGAGACCCAGTACTTC.

V and J are TRBV6-1 and TRBJ1-1, with D maybe TRBD1 (6 bases). V lost 6 bases and J 3 bases, leaving 14 bases between the germline ends. Germline V gene data show CDR1 as MNHNS and CDR2 as SASEGT. This CDR3 is built from 14 residues. The CDR3 is CASSRGAEYTEAFF. The CDR3 coding sequence is TGTGCCAGCAGCCGGGGGGCGGAATACACTGAAGCTTTCTTT.

The rearrangement uses TRBV7-2 and TRBJ2-5; 8 bases line up with TRBD2. The V gene's germline CDR1 is SGHTA and CDR2 FQGNSA. CDR3 length: 14 residues. V lost 1 base, J lost 5 bases, and 3 bases stayed unmatched. The CDR3 spells CASSLGVAGETQYF. The CDR3 DNA reads as TGTGCCAGCAGCTTAGGTGTAGCGGGGGAGACCCAGTACTTC. The full variable domain, completed using reference TRBV7-2 and TRBJ2-5, is GAGVSQSPSNKVTEKGKDVELRCDPISGHTALYWYRQSLGQGLEFLIYFQGNSAPDKSGLPSDRFSAERTGGSVSTLTIQRTQQEDSAVYLCASSLGVAGETQYFGPGTRLLVL.

This clone showed up just once. The chain uses TRBV5-4 and TRBJ1-1; 9 bases line up with TRBD1. Germline trimming cut 4 bases from V and 5 bases from J; bases unmatched to any gene: 9. Germline V lookup: CDR1 SGHNT, CDR2 YYREEE (reference sequence). This CDR3 comprises 15 residues. CDR3 in DNA: TGTGCCAGCAGCCCTATACAGGGGGCGGGTACTGAAGCTTTCTTT. Translation: CASSPIQGAGTEAFF.

The gene calls are TRBV15 and TRBJ2-3; D possibly matches TRBD1 or TRBD2 (5 bases each). Trimming shortened V by 1 base and J by 1 base, and 9 bases separated the two germline ends. From germline, CDR1 is LNHNV and CDR2 YYDKDF (reference sequence). This CDR3 spans 15 amino acids. The CDR3 DNA is TGTGCCACCAGCAGAGCGGGGACCGGCACAGATACGCAGTATTTT. Encoded protein: CATSRAGTGTDTQYF.

This sequence joins TRBV10-2 and TRBJ2-1, with D possibly being TRBD1 or TRBD2 (6 bases each). CDR1 WSHSY and CDR2 SAAADI come from the germline V gene. Trimming took off 3 bases at V and 1 base at J, with 10 bases between the two ends. There are 15 residues in the CDR3. The CDR3 region is CASSDRGRSYNEQFF. The DNA for the CDR3 is TGCGCCAGCAGTGATAGGGGGAGGTCCTACAATGAGCAGTTCTTC.

This clone showed up just once. The rearrangement joins TRBV18 to TRBJ2-1, with 7 bases aligning to TRBD1. The length of the CDR3 is 14 residues. Germline CDR1 KGHSH, CDR2 LQKENI. With 3 bases clipped from V and 4 bases from J, the junction kept 3 bases outside the gene matches. As DNA, the CDR3 is TGTGCCAGCTCACCGGGGACAGTGTACAATGAGCAGTTCTTC. Amino acids: CASSPGTVYNEQFF.

V usage is TRBV27 and J usage is TRBJ2-1; D is ambiguous. CDR1 MNHEY and CDR2 SMNVEV come from the germline V gene (reference sequence). V was trimmed by 6 bases and J by 10 bases, leaving 7 bases between them. There are 10 residues in the CDR3. CDR3 sequence: CASRKGEQFF. CDR3 nucleotide sequence: TGTGCCAGCAGAAAGGGAGAGCAGTTCTTC.

The chain recombines TRBV5-1 with TRBJ2-1; tentatively, D is TRBD1 (6 bases). There are 16 residues in the CDR3. Germline loops: CDR1 SGHRS, CDR2 YFSETQ. Trimming removed 1 base at V and 0 bases at J, with 11 bases between. Here the CDR3 DNA reads TGCGCCAGCAGCTTGATGCGGACAGCCTCCTACAATGAGCAGTTCTTC. As protein: CASSLMRTASYNEQFF.

The rearrangement uses TRBV5-5 and TRBJ1-1, with TRBD1 identical over 8 bases. Germline-derived CDR1 and CDR2 are SGHKS and YYEKEE (reference sequence). The CDR3 is 16 residues long. The ends lost 0 bases at V and 1 base at J; junction bases unmatched: 5. In DNA form, the CDR3 reads TGTGCCAGCAGCTTGGTAGACAGGGGTAGGAACACTGAAGCTTTCTTT. Amino acids: CASSLVDRGRNTEAFF. The whole variable domain, remainder taken from reference TRBV5-5 and TRBJ1-1, is DAGVTQSPTHLIKTRGQQVTLRCSPISGHKSVSWYQQVLGQGPQFIFQYYEKEERGRGNFPDRFSARQFPNYSSELNVNALLLGDSALYLCASSLVDRGRNTEAFFGQGTRLTVV.